One sample yielded the 23 T cell receptor beta chains listed below, sequenced in a study of identifying expanded T cells in peripheral blood. Generated by immunoSEQ multiplex PCR, the TCRdb table keeps only in-frame clones and is missing some. This table holds approximately 120,000 clones, about four fifths found once. The sequenced sample consisted of blood. These TCRs come from a person between 18 and 75 years old in good health.

The chain is built from TRBV7-9 and TRBJ1-1, with no clear D. Germline values: CDR1 SEHNR, CDR2 FQNEAQ (reference sequence). The V gene lost 3 bases and the J gene lost 9 bases, with 5 bases spanning the gap. The length of the CDR3 is 10 residues. The CDR3 region is CASSLEKAFF. CDR3 in DNA: TGTGCCAGCAGCTTGGAAAAAGCTTTCTTT.

The chain couples TRBV5-5 to TRBJ1-1; TRBD1 might be the D (6 bases). CDR1 and CDR2 from the germline V gene are SGHKS and YYEKEE (reference sequence). Trimming cost V 4 bases and J 6 bases, with 16 bases left between them. There are 14 residues in the CDR3. The DNA of the CDR3 is TGTGCCAGCAGCCTGACGGCAGGGGACGCTGAAGCTTTCTTT. It yields the protein CASSLTAGDAEAFF. The full variable domain, rest sourced from reference TRBV5-5 and TRBJ1-1, is DAGVTQSPTHLIKTRGQQVTLRCSPISGHKSVSWYQQVLGQGPQFIFQYYEKEERGRGNFPDRFSARQFPNYSSELNVNALLLGDSALYLCASSLTAGDAEAFFGQGTRLTVV.

V and J are TRBV27 and TRBJ2-1; 7 positions agree with TRBD1. This CDR3 comprises 14 residues. Per the germline V gene, CDR1 is MNHEY and CDR2 is SMNVEV (reference sequence). After removal of 5 bases from V and 5 bases from J, the junction contained 6 bases not matched to a gene. In nucleotides, the CDR3 is TGTGCCAGCAGTCCCGGGACAGCCCACAATGAGCAGTTCTTC. This sequence encodes CASSPGTAHNEQFF.

This chain links TRBV18 with TRBJ2-5, with 9 nucleotides matching TRBD2. V lost 6 bases, J lost 5 bases, and 4 bases stayed unmatched. The germline V gene has CDR1 KGHSH and CDR2 LQKENI. The CDR3 has 13 amino acids. The CDR3 coding sequence is TGTGCCAGCTCGCCCCTAGCGGGGGAGACCCAGTACTTC. This sequence encodes CASSPLAGETQYF.

This chain joins TRBV4-3 and TRBJ2-3; TRBD2 matches at 15 bases. V shed 1 base and J 8 bases; nucleotides not matched to a gene: 7. Germline V gene data show CDR1 as LGHNA and CDR2 as YSLEER. The CDR3 is 17 residues long. The CDR3 region is CASSQVSGLAGGATQYF. DNA for the CDR3: TGCGCCAGCAGCCAAGTCTCGGGACTAGCGGGGGGAGCTACGCAGTATTTT.

The sample holds many counts of this clone. V gene TRBV4-1 combines with J gene TRBJ2-4, with D tentatively TRBD2 (6 bases). The V end was cut by 0 bases, the J end by 6 bases, with 12 bases between. The germline CDR1 and CDR2 sequences are MGHRA and YSYEKL. The CDR3 has 15 amino acids. The CDR3 region has the DNA TGCGCCAGCAGCCAAGAAGGGTGGGGGGTAAACATTCAGTACTTC. As protein: CASSQEGWGVNIQYF.

In its sample, this clone was seen once. This chain links TRBV4-3 with TRBJ1-1; a weak D match, TRBD1 (5 bases). This CDR3 is built from 16 residues. Germline V gene lookup returns CDR1 LGHNA and CDR2 YSLEER. V was pared by 8 bases and J by 1 base, with 20 bases between. CDR3 nucleotide sequence: TGCGCCAGCTCAGTACACCATTTCGGGACGAACACTGAAGCTTTCTTT. Protein: CASSVHHFGTNTEAFF.

The gene calls are TRBV6-5 and TRBJ1-1, with D perhaps matching TRBD1 (6 bases). Germline CDR1 is MNHEY and CDR2 is SVGAGI. Between the trimmed V and J ends, which lost 4 bases and 8 bases, there was a span of 14 bases. The CDR3 runs 13 residues. The CDR3 DNA sequence: TGTGCCAGCAGTTCCCCCTGGACAGACGAAGCTTTCTTT. Protein product: CASSSPWTDEAFF.

This chain joins TRBV29-1 and TRBJ1-2; TRBD1 aligns across 9 bases. The germline gives CDR1 SQVTM, CDR2 ANQGSEA. This CDR3 has 15 amino acids. V trimming: 5 bases; J trimming: 6 bases; junction bases outside the gene matches: 13. The CDR3 sequence: CSVRLYRGLLNGYTF. As DNA, the CDR3 is TGCAGCGTTCGTTTATACAGGGGGCTCTTAAATGGCTACACCTTC.

This clone was seen once. The V gene is TRBV9, the J gene TRBJ2-1; 11 bases align to TRBD2. This CDR3 spans 15 amino acids. J gave up 11 bases and V 3 bases, and 10 bases lay outside the gene matches. CDR1 and CDR2 (germline): SGDLS, YYNGEE. The CDR3 here is CASSATSGGGGQQFF. DNA for the CDR3: TGTGCCAGCAGCGCCACTAGCGGGGGAGGCGGGCAGCAGTTCTTC.

The gene calls are TRBV5-1 and TRBJ2-7; no clear D. Per germline, CDR1 SGHRS and CDR2 YFSETQ. The CDR3 sequence is 16 residues long. V was cut by 4 bases and J by 0 bases, with 17 bases left in between. The CDR3 DNA reads TGCGCCAGCAGCGTTGGGTGGGGAACTAACTCCTACGAGCAGTACTTC. Translated: CASSVGWGTNSYEQYF.

The chain combines TRBV5-5 with TRBJ2-7, with TRBD1 identical over 7 bases. Losses at the gene ends were 4 bases for V and 3 bases for J; bases not matched to a gene: 10. The CDR3 has 15 amino acids. Germline V lookup: CDR1 SGHKS, CDR2 YYEKEE (reference sequence). DNA for the CDR3: TGTGCCAGCAGCCCGCCGGGGACAGTTCACTACGAGCAGTACTTC. Its protein is CASSPPGTVHYEQYF.

This clone was recorded once. The chain recombines TRBV6-1 with TRBJ2-7; D perhaps matches TRBD2 (5 bases). CDR1 and CDR2 (germline): MNHNS, SASEGT. The V gene lost 5 bases and the J gene lost 9 bases, with 20 bases spanning the gap. CDR3 length: 14 residues. CDR3 amino acids: CASSMPGGLYRQYF. CDR3 nucleotides: TGTGCCAGCAGTATGCCTGGCGGGCTCTACAGGCAGTACTTC.

The chain is built from TRBV7-9 and TRBJ1-6, with TRBD1 matching over 8 bases. This CDR3 is 14 amino acids long. CDR1 SEHNR and CDR2 FQNEAQ come from the germline V gene (reference sequence). Trimming removed 4 bases from V and 13 bases from J; junction bases left unmatched: 9. Here the CDR3 reads CASSSGQGHYPLHF. The CDR3, as DNA: TGTGCCAGCAGCTCAGGACAGGGCCATTATCCCCTCCACTTT.

The chain uses TRBV7-8 and TRBJ1-4; perhaps TRBD1 as D (5 bases). Trimming shortened V by 7 bases and J by 0 bases, and 12 bases separated the two germline ends. The germline V gene encodes CDR1 SGHVS and CDR2 FQNEAQ. CDR3 length: 15 residues. CDR3 coding DNA: TGTGCCAGCACCCAGGGCTGGGCAACTAATGAAAAACTGTTTTTT. It translates to CASTQGWATNEKLFF.

The chain uses TRBV5-1 and TRBJ1-2; D is perhaps TRBD1 (6 bases). The germline CDR1 and CDR2 sequences are SGHRS and YFSETQ. The CDR3 contains 15 residues. V was shortened by 0 bases and J by 7 bases, with 16 bases between the two germline ends. The CDR3 sequence is CASSLAWGQLRGYTF. The CDR3 DNA follows: TGCGCCAGCAGCTTGGCCTGGGGGCAACTTCGTGGCTACACCTTC.

This clone was counted between two and nine times. The V call is TRBV2, the J call TRBJ1-2; D ambiguous. The V and J ends lost 1 base and 4 bases respectively, with 1 base between them. CDR1 and CDR2 (germline): SNHLY, FYNNEI. The CDR3 loop spans 11 amino acids. CDR3 sequence reads: CASSEGYGYTF. CDR3 sequence (DNA): TGTGCCAGCAGTGAAGGCTATGGCTACACCTTC.

The rearrangement joins TRBV16 to TRBJ1-1; 10 bases match TRBD1. This CDR3 region has 13 residues. Germline lookup yields CDR1 KGHSY and CDR2 FQNENV. V shed 2 bases, J shed 8 bases, and the junction held 2 bases outside the gene matches. DNA for the CDR3: TGTGCCAGCAGCCAACGGGACAGGGGAGAAGCTTTCTTT. Protein product: CASSQRDRGEAFF.

The chain is built from TRBV11-2 and TRBJ1-3, with TRBD1 identical over 8 bases. The length of the CDR3 is 15 residues. The germline V gene has CDR1 SGHAT and CDR2 FQNNGV. With 5 bases clipped from V and 2 bases from J, the junction kept 5 bases outside the gene matches. The CDR3 DNA is TGTGCCAGCAGCATCGGGACAGGTCCTGGAAACACCATATATTTT. Translation gives CASSIGTGPGNTIYF.

This clone was seen a few times. The chain employs TRBV10-3 and TRBJ1-1; D gene unclear. The ends were cut back, 3 bases at V and 4 bases at J, with 12 bases in the middle. The CDR3 has 14 amino acids. CDR1 is ENHRY, CDR2 SYGVKD, per germline. DNA of the CDR3: TGTGCCATCAGTGAATTGGGAGGGCGCACTGAAGCTTTCTTT. Translating gives CAISELGGRTEAFF.

This clone has only one observation. This CDR3 is CASSLVLEKLFF. CDR3 bases: TGTGCCAGCAGCTTAGTTCTAGAAAAACTGTTTTTT. The V call is TRBV7-8, the J call TRBJ1-4; D gene uncertain. The CDR3 covers 12 residues. Per germline, CDR1 SGHVS and CDR2 FQNEAQ. The germline V and J ends were trimmed by 1 base and 8 bases, with 5 bases remaining between them.

V is TRBV7-8 and J is TRBJ2-1; D is possibly TRBD1 (5 bases). This CDR3 has 14 residues. Germline V gives CDR1 SGHVS, CDR2 FQNEAQ. Trimming shortened V by 2 bases and J by 3 bases, and 8 bases separated the two germline ends. CDR3 sequence: CASSLRGFYNEQFF. The CDR3 DNA reads as TGTGCCAGCAGCTTAAGGGGATTCTACAATGAGCAGTTCTTC. Together with reference TRBV7-8 and TRBJ2-1, the CDR3 gives the full variable domain: GAGVSQSPRYKVAKRGQDVALRCDPISGHVSLFWYQQALGQGPEFLTYFQNEAQLDKSGLPSDRFFAERPEGSVSTLKIQRTQQEDSAVYLCASSLRGFYNEQFFGPGTRLTVL.

V gene TRBV4-1 combines with J gene TRBJ2-7; D tentatively fits TRBD1 or TRBD2 (5 bases each). CDR1 is MGHRA and CDR2 is YSYEKL in the germline V gene. V dropped 4 bases and J dropped 5 bases, with 12 bases sitting between them. CDR3 length: 13 amino acids. CDR3 region: CASSPAGSNEQYF. CDR3 DNA: TGCGCCAGCAGCCCGGCAGGGAGCAACGAGCAGTACTTC.